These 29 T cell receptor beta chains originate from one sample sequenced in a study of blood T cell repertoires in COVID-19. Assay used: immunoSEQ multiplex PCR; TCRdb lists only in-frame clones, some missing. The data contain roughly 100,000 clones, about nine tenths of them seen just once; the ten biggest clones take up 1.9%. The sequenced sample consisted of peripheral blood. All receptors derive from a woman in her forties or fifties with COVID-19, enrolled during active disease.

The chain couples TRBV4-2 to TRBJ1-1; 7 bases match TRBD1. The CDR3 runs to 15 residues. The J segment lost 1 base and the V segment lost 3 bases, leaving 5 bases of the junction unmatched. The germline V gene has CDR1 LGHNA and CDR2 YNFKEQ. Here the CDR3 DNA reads TGTGCCAGCAGCCACCCGGACAGGTGGAACACTGAAGCTTTCTTT. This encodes CASSHPDRWNTEAFF.

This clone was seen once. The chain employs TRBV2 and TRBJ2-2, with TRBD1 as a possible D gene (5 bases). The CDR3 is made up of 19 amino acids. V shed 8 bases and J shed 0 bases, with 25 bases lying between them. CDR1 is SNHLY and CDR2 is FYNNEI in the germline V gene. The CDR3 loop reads CASLSGFSGITSNTGELFF. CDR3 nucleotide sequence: TGTGCCAGCCTCTCGGGTTTTTCAGGGATAACATCGAACACCGGGGAGCTGTTTTTT.

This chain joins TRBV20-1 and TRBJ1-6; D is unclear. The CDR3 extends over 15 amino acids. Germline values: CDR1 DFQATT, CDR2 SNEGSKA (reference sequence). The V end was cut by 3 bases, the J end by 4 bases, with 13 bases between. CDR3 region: CSASVAGLYNSPLHF. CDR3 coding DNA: TGCAGTGCTAGTGTGGCGGGCCTGTATAATTCACCCCTCCACTTT.

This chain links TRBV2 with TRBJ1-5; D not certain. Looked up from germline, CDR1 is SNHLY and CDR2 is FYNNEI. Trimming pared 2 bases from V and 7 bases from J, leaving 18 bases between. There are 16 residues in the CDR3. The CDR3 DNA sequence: TGTGCCAGCAGTGAACTGAGGAGGGTTAGAGAACAGCCCCAGCATTTT. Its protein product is CASSELRRVREQPQHF.

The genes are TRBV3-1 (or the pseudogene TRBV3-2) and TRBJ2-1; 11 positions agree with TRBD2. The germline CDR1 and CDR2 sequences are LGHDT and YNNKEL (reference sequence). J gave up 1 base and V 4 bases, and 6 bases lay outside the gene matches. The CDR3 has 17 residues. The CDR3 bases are TGTGCCAGCAGCCGGTTTAGCGGGGGGGCATCCTACAATGAGCAGTTCTTC. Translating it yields CASSRFSGGASYNEQFF.

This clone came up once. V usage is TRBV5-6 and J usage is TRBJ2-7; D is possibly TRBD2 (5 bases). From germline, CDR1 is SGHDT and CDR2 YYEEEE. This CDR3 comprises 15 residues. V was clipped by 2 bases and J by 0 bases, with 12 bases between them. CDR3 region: CASSFATGSSYEQYV. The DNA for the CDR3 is TGTGCCAGCAGCTTTGCTACGGGAAGCTCCTACGAGCAGTACGTC.

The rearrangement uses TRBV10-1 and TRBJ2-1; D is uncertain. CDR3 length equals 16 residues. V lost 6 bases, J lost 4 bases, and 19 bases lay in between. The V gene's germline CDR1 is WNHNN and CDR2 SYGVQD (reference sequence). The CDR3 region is CASSARGVAIYNEQFF. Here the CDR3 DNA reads TGCGCCAGCAGCGCCCGCGGAGTCGCGATATACAATGAGCAGTTCTTC.

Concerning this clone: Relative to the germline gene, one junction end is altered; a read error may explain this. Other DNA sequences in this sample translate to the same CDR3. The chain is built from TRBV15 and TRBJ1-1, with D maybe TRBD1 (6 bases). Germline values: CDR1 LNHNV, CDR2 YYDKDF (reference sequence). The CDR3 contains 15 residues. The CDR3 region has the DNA TGTGCCACCAGCAGAGATCAGGGGATTTGGACTGAGGCTTTCTTT. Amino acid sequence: CATSRDQGIWTEAFF.

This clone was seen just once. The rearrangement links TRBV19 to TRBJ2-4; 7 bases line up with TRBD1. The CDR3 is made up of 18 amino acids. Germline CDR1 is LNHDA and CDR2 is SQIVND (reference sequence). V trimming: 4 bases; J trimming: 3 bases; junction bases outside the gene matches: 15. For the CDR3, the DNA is TGTGCCAGTAGTAGTAGGGACAGAGGCCCTTCGGGCAAAAACATTCAGTACTTC. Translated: CASSSRDRGPSGKNIQYF.

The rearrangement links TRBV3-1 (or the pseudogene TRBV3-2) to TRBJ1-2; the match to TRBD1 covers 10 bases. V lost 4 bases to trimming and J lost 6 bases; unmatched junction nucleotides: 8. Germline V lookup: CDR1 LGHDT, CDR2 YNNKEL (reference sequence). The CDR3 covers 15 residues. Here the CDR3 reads CASSPRDRGFHGYTF. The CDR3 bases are TGTGCCAGCAGCCCTCGGGACAGGGGATTTCATGGCTACACCTTC.

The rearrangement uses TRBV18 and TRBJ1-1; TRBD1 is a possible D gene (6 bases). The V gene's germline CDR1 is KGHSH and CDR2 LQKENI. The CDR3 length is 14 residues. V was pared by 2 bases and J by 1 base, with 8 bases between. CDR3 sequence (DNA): TGTGCCAGCTCACCAGACAGGCAGAACACTGAAGCTTTCTTT. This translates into CASSPDRQNTEAFF.

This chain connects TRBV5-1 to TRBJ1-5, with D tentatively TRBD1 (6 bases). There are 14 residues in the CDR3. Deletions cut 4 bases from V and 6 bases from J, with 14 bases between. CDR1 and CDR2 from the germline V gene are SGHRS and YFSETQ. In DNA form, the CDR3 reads TGCGCCAGCAGCCCCAACAGGGACGGTCAGCCCCAGCATTTT. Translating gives CASSPNRDGQPQHF.

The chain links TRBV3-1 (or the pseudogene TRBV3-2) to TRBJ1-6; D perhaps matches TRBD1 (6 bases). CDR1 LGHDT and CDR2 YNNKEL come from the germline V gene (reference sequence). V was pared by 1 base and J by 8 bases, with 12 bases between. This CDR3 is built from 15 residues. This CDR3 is CASSQATGNYSPLHF. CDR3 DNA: TGTGCCAGCAGCCAAGCCACAGGGAACTATTCACCCCTCCACTTT.

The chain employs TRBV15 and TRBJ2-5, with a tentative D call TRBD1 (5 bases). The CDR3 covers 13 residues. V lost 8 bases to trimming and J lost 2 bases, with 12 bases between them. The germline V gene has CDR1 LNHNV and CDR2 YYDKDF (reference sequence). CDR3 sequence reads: CATRRQIQETQYF. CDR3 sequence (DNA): TGTGCCACCCGTAGACAGATTCAAGAGACCCAGTACTTC.

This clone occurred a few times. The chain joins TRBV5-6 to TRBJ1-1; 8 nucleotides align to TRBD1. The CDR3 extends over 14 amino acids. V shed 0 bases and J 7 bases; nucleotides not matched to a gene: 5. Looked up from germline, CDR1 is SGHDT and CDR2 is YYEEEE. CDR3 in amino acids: CASSLGTGHNEAFF. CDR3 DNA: TGTGCCAGCAGCTTGGGGACAGGGCATAATGAAGCTTTCTTT.

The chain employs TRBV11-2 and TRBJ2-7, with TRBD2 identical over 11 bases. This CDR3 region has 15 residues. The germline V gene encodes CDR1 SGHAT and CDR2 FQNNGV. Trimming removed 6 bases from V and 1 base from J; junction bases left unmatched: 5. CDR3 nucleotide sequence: TGTGCCAGCAGGGCGGGGACTAGCGGTTCCTACGAGCAGTACGTC. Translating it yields CASRAGTSGSYEQYV.

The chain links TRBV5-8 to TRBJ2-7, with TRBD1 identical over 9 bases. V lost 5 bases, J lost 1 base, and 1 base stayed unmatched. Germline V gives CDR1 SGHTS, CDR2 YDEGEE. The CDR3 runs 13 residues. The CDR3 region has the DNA TGTGCCAGCAGGGGGACAGGGTCCTACGAGCAGTACTTC. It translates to CASRGTGSYEQYF.

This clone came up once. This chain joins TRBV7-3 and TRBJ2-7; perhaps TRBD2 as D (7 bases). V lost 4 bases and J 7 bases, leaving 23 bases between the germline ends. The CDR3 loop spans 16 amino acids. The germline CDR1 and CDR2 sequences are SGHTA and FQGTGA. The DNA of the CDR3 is TGTGCCAGCAGCTCCAGAGGGGGGGACAACTCACCAGAGCAGTACTTC. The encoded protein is CASSSRGGDNSPEQYF.

The CDR3 nucleotides are TGTGCCAGCAGCCGGGGCGGACAGATCTACGAGCAGTACTTC. Amino acid sequence: CASSRGGQIYEQYF. The V gene is TRBV11-3, the J gene TRBJ2-7, with a possible D match to TRBD1 (6 bases). The ends were cut back, 5 bases at V and 3 bases at J, with 14 bases in the middle. Germline assignment: CDR1 SGHNT and CDR2 YENEEA. This CDR3 has 14 amino acids.

CDR3 sequence: CAWSVRKGVDTGELFF. The CDR3 nucleotides are TGTGCCTGGAGTGTACGTAAAGGAGTCGACACCGGGGAGCTGTTTTTT. The chain is built from TRBV30 and TRBJ2-2; D not certain. V was pared by 0 bases and J by 3 bases, with 14 bases between. Germline lookup yields CDR1 GTSNPN and CDR2 SVGIG (reference sequence). CDR3 size: 16 residues.

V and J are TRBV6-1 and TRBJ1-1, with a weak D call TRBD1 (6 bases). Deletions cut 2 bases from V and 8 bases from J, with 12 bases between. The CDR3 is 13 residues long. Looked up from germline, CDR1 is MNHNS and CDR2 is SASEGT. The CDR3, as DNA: TGTGCCAGCAGTGAAAAGACAGGCGGCGAAGCTTTCTTT. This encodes CASSEKTGGEAFF.

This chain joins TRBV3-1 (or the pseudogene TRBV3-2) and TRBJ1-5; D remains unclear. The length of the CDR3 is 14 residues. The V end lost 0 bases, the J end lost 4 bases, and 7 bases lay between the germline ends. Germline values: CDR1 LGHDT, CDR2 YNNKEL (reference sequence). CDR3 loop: CASSQDHGNQPQHF. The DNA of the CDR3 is TGTGCCAGCAGCCAAGATCACGGGAATCAGCCCCAGCATTTT.

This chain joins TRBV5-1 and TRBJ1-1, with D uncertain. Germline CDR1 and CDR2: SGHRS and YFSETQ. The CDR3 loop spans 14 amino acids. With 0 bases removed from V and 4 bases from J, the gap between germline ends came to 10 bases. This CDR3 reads CASSLDASSTEAFF. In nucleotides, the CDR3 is TGCGCCAGCAGCTTGGATGCCTCGAGCACTGAAGCTTTCTTT.

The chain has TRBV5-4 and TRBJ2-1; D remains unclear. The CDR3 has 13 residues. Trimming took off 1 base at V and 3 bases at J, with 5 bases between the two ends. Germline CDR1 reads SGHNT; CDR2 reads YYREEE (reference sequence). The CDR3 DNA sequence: TGTGCCAGCAGCTTGCCGGGCTACAATGAGCAGTTCTTC. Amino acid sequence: CASSLPGYNEQFF.

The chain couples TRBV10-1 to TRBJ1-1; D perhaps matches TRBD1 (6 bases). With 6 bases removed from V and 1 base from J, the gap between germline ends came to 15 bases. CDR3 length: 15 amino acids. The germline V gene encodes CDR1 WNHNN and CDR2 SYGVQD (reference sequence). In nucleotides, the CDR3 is TGCGCCAGCAGCCCCGGGACACGAGGGAACACTGAAGCTTTCTTT. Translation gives CASSPGTRGNTEAFF.

The CDR3 loop reads CASSQGTDPSYEQYF. The DNA for the CDR3 is TGCGCCAGCAGCCAAGGGACAGACCCATCCTACGAGCAGTACTTC. This chain links TRBV4-1 with TRBJ2-7, with D possibly being TRBD1 (6 bases). Germline CDR1 reads MGHRA; CDR2 reads YSYEKL. Trimming cost V 1 base and J 1 base, with 11 bases left between them. The CDR3 totals 15 residues.

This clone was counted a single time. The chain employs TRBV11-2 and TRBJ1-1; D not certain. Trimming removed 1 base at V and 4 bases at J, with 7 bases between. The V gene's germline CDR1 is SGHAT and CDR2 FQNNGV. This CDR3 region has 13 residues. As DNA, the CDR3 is TGTGCCAGCAGCTTAGGCATGAGCACTGAAGCTTTCTTT. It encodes CASSLGMSTEAFF.

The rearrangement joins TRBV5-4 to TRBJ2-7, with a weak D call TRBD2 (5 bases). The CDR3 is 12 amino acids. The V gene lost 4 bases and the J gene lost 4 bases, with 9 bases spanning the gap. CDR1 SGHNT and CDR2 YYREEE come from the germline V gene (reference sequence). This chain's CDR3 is CASSPGGYEQYF. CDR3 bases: TGTGCCAGCAGCCCGGGCGGGTACGAGCAGTACTTC.

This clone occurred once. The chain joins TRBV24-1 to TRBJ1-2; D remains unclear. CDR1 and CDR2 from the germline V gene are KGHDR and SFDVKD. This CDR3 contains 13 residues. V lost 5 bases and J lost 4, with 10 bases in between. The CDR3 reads CATSGTAFYGYTF. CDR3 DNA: TGTGCCACCAGTGGAACAGCCTTCTATGGCTACACCTTC.